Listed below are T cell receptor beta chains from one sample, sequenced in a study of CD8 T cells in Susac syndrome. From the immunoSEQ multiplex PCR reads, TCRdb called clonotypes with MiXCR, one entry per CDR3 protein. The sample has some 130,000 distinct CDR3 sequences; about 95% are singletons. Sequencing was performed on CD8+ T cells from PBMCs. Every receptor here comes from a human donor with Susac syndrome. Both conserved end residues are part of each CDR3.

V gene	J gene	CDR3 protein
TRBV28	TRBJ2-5	CASSLASGSEYQETQYF
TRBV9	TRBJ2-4	CASSVGSGSYIQYF
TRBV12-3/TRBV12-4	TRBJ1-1	CASSETGQNTEAFF
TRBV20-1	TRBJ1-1	CSARVHEYPNTEAFF
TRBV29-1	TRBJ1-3	CSVGLPPGVSGNTIYF
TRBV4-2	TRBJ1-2	CASSQDRGTGFNYGYTF
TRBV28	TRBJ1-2	CASRPGASPPRYGYTF
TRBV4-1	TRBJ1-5	CASSQEGGGGNQPQHF
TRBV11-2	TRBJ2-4	CASSPAGDQGSEYF
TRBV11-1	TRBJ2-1	CASSLGTGGEQFF
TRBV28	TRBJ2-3	CASTVAPSTDTQYF
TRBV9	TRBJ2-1	CASSSPRDRANNEQFF
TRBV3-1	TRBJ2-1	CASSQGLAGNEQFF
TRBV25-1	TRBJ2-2	CASSPGQGDTGELFF
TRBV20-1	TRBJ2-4	CSGGLAGKAKNIQYF
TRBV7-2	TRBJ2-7	CASSLIPEQYF
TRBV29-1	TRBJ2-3	CSVETDTQYF
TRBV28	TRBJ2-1	CASIAANEQFF
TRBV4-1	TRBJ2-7	CASSSSGQGNSYEQYF
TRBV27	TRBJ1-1	CASGRGAEAFF
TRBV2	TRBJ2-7	CASSPGEQYF
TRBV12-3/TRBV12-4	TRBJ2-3	CASSISGGLHESQYF
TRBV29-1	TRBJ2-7	CSVDQSGQGNEQYF
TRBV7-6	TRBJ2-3	CASSLGLGADTQYF
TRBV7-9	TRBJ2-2	CASSPFAGGNTGELFF
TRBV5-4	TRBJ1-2	CASSSTETGGNGYTF
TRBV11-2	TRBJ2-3	CASSFWTDTQYF
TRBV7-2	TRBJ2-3	CASSFRSGNTDTQYF
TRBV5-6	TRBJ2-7	CASSFGQESYEQYF
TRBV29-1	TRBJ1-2	CSVERENYGYTF
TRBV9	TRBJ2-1	CASSVGGGSYNEQFF
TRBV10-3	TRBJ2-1	CAIGQREGPGGEQFF
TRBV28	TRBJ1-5	CASSGQNNQPQHF
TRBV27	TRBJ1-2	CASSLTPLYGYTF
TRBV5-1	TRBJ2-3	CASSLTSGTDTQYF
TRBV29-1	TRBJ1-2	CSVDGHLGGYTF
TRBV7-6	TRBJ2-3	CASSDILGQYTDTQYF
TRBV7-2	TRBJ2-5	CASSLRGVQETQYF
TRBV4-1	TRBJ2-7	CASSQESFYEQYF
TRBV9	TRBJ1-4	CASSPWDSLGEKLFF
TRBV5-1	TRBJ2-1	CASSRDLGGNEQFF
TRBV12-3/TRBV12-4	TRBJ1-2	CASSLDQNGYTF
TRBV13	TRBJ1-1	CASSAPGRQNTEAFF
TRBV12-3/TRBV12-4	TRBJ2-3	CASRLRLAGDTQYF
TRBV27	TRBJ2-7	CASSTPGTGTYEQYF
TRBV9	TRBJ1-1	CASGGGTEAFF
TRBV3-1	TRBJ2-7	CASSQGSFNEQYF
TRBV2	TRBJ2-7	CASRDGTRGYEQYF
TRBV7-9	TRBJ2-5	CASSPASGRMQETQYF
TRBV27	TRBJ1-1	CASSGPRGQLNTEAFF
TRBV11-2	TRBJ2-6	CASSLDPGANVLTF
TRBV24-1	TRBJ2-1	CATSEATGWEQFF
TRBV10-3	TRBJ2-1	CAISESGLVPWDEQFF
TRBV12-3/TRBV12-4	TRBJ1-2	CASSITGANYGYTF
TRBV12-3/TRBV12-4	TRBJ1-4	CASSDGASNEKLFF
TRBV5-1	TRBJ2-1	CASSSTPASGYNEQFF
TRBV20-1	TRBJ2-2	CSASKGNVGSGELFF
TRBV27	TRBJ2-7	CASSVQGEQYF
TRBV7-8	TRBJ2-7	CASKRSHPSEQYF